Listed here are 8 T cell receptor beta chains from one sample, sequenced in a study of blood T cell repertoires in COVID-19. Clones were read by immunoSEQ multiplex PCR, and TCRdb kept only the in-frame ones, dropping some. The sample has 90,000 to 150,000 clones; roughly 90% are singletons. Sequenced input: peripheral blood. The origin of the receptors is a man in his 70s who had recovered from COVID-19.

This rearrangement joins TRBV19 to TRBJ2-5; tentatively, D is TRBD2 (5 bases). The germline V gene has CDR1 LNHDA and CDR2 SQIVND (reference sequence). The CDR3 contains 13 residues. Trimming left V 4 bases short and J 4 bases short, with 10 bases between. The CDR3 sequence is CASSTLRGETQYF. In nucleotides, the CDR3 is TGTGCCAGTAGTACCCTACGGGGAGAGACCCAGTACTTC.

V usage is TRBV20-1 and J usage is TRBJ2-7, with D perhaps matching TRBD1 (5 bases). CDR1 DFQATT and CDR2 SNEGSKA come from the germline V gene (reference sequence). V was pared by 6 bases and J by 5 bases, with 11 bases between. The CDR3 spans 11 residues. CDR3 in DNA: TGCAGTGCCCCGGACAATAACGAGCAGTACTTC. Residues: CSAPDNNEQYF.

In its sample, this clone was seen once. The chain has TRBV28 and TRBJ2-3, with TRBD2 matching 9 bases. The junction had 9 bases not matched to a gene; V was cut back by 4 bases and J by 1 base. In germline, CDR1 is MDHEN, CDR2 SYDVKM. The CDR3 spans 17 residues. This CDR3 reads CASSSPAAGGRTDTQYF. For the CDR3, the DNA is TGTGCCAGCAGTTCACCCGCGGCGGGGGGGCGCACAGATACGCAGTATTTT.

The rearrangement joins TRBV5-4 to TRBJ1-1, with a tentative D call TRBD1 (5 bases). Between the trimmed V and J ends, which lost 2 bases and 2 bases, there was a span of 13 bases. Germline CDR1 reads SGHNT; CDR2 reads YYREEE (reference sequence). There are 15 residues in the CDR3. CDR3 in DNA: TGTGCCAGCAGCTTCGGGGGGAGTGGAAACACTGAAGCTTTCTTT. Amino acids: CASSFGGSGNTEAFF.

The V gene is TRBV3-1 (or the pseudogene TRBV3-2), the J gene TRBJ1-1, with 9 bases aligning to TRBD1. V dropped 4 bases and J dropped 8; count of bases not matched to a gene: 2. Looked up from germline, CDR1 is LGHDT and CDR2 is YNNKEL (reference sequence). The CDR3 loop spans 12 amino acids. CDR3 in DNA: TGTGCCAGCAGCCGACAGGGGGGGGAAGCTTTCTTT. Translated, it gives CASSRQGGEAFF.

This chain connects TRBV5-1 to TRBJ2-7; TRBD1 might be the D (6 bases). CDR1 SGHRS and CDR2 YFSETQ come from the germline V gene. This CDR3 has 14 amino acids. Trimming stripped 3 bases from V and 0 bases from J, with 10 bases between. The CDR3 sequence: CASSWTDSSYEQYF. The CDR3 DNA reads TGCGCCAGCAGCTGGACGGACAGCTCCTACGAGCAGTACTTC.

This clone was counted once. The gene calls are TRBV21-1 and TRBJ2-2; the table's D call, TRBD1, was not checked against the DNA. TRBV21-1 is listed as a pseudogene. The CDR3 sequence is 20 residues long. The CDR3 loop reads CASSKLYRDRGLRSTGELFF. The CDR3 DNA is TGTGCCAGCAGCAAACTTTACCGGGACAGGGGGTTGCGTAGCACCGGGGAGCTGTTTTTT.

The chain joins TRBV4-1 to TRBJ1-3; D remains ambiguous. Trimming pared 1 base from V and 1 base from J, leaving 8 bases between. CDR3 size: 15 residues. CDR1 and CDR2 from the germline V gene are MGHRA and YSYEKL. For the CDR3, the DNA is TGCGCCAGCAGCCAAGCTACCTTTTCTGGAAACACCATATATTTT. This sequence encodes CASSQATFSGNTIYF.